This is a list of T cell receptor beta chains from one sample in a study of siplizumab effects on memory and regulatory T cells. This table comes from immunoSEQ multiplex PCR, and its TCRdb copy is limited to in-frame clones, with some not included. The sample comprises 100,000 or so clones, approximately 92% of which are singletons, and about 2.6% rests with the top ten. Sample: CD4+ T cells sorted from blood. These receptors originate from a human donor in good health. Some clones in this sample may be carry-over from other donors' samples. The CDR3 runs from the conserved cysteine through the conserved F or W. The order of the fields is D gene, J gene, V gene, clone size, CDR3 protein, CDR3 DNA. The D gene is left open where the match is weak. Where a row states a size, it is once, few, many or the class of an expanded clone; other rows omit it.

D gene: NA
J gene: TRBJ2-5
V gene: TRBV1
clone size: NA
CDR3 protein: CTSRDLTSGVESTQYF
CDR3 DNA: TGCACCAGCAGGGATCTTACTAGCGGGGTGGAGTCGACCCAGTACTTC

D gene: NA
J gene: TRBJ1-1
V gene: TRBV5-8
clone size: NA
CDR3 protein: CASSLYGGWNTEAFF
CDR3 DNA: TGTGCCAGCAGCTTGTACGGGGGTTGGAACACTGAAGCTTTCTTT

D gene: TRBD1
J gene: TRBJ2-5
V gene: TRBV5-1
clone size: NA
CDR3 protein: CASSSTQGAQETQYF
CDR3 DNA: TGCGCCAGCAGCTCAACTCAGGGGGCCCAAGAGACCCAGTACTTC

D gene: TRBD1
J gene: TRBJ1-2
V gene: TRBV19
clone size: NA
CDR3 protein: CASSAGRDRDYGYTF
CDR3 DNA: TGTGCCAGTAGTGCCGGAAGGGACAGGGACTATGGCTACACCTTC

D gene: NA
J gene: TRBJ2-7
V gene: TRBV28
clone size: once
CDR3 protein: CASSYGGQSSYEQYF
CDR3 DNA: TGTGCCAGCAGTTACGGGGGACAGAGCTCCTACGAGCAGTACTTC

D gene: TRBD2
J gene: TRBJ2-3
V gene: TRBV5-6
clone size: NA
CDR3 protein: CASSRTSGRAFFPDTQYF
CDR3 DNA: TGTGCCAGCAGCAGGACTAGCGGGAGGGCCTTTTTTCCAGATACGCAGTATTTT

D gene: NA
J gene: TRBJ2-6
V gene: TRBV19
clone size: NA
CDR3 protein: CASMTVSGANVLTF
CDR3 DNA: TGTGCCAGTATGACGGTCTCTGGGGCCAACGTCCTGACTTTC

D gene: TRBD2
J gene: TRBJ2-7
V gene: TRBV2
clone size: NA
CDR3 protein: CASSDWTSPYEQYF
CDR3 DNA: TGTGCCAGCAGTGACTGGACTAGCCCTTACGAGCAGTACTTC

D gene: TRBD2
J gene: TRBJ2-2
V gene: TRBV5-1
clone size: NA
CDR3 protein: CASSWGLAGVDTGELFF
CDR3 DNA: TGCGCCAGCAGCTGGGGACTAGCGGGAGTGGACACCGGGGAGCTGTTTTTT

D gene: TRBD1
J gene: TRBJ1-2
V gene: TRBV18
clone size: NA
CDR3 protein: CASSPETGRSGANYGYTF
CDR3 DNA: TGTGCCAGCTCACCAGAGACAGGGAGAAGTGGGGCTAACTATGGCTACACCTTC

D gene: NA
J gene: TRBJ1-4
V gene: TRBV10-3
clone size: NA
CDR3 protein: CAISDIQGNEKLFF
CDR3 DNA: TGTGCCATCAGTGATATACAGGGAAACGAAAAACTGTTTTTT

D gene: NA
J gene: TRBJ1-2
V gene: TRBV14
clone size: NA
CDR3 protein: CASSQVRNVLNYGYTF
CDR3 DNA: TGTGCCAGCAGCCAAGTCAGGAACGTCCTCAACTATGGCTACACCTTC

D gene: TRBD1
J gene: TRBJ1-3
V gene: TRBV13
clone size: NA
CDR3 protein: CASSWYRGPGNTIYF
CDR3 DNA: TGTGCCAGCAGCTGGTACAGGGGGCCTGGAAACACCATATATTTT

D gene: NA
J gene: TRBJ1-5
V gene: TRBV5-6
clone size: NA
CDR3 protein: CASSLGPSDQPQHF
CDR3 DNA: TGTGCCAGCAGCTTGGGCCCCTCCGATCAGCCCCAGCATTTT

D gene: NA
J gene: TRBJ1-2
V gene: TRBV10-1
clone size: NA
CDR3 protein: CASKLDSFYGYTF
CDR3 DNA: TGCGCCAGCAAGCTAGACAGTTTTTATGGCTACACCTTC

D gene: TRBD1
J gene: TRBJ1-2
V gene: TRBV7-9
clone size: once
CDR3 protein: CASREITGGQTGGYTF
CDR3 DNA: TGTGCCAGCAGGGAGATTACAGGGGGACAAACTGGGGGCTACACCTTC

D gene: NA
J gene: TRBJ2-7
V gene: TRBV7-2
clone size: NA
CDR3 protein: CASSLRRAYEQYF
CDR3 DNA: TGTGCCAGCAGCTTACGGCGGGCCTACGAGCAGTACTTC

D gene: NA
J gene: TRBJ1-4
V gene: TRBV20-1
clone size: once
CDR3 protein: CSARSSEKLFF
CDR3 DNA: TGCAGTGCTAGGAGCAGTGAAAAACTGTTTTTT

D gene: NA
J gene: TRBJ1-1
V gene: TRBV18
clone size: NA
CDR3 protein: CASSPPSKREAFF
CDR3 DNA: TGTGCCAGCTCACCACCGAGCAAACGTGAAGCTTTCTTT

D gene: NA
J gene: TRBJ2-3
V gene: TRBV2
clone size: NA
CDR3 protein: CASTSGAGRGTDTQYF
CDR3 DNA: TGTGCCAGCACCTCCGGGGCGGGAAGGGGCACAGATACGCAGTATTTT

D gene: TRBD2
J gene: TRBJ2-5
V gene: TRBV5-1
clone size: NA
CDR3 protein: CASSSRTSGRMGETQYF
CDR3 DNA: TGCGCCAGCAGCTCCCGGACTAGCGGGAGGATGGGAGAGACCCAGTACTTC

D gene: NA
J gene: TRBJ2-1
V gene: TRBV6-4
clone size: NA
CDR3 protein: CASSDGYFDEQFF
CDR3 DNA: TGTGCCAGCAGCGACGGATATTTCGATGAGCAGTTCTTC

D gene: NA
J gene: TRBJ1-1
V gene: TRBV10-3
clone size: NA
CDR3 protein: CAIIPFLGGTEAFF
CDR3 DNA: TGTGCCATCATCCCCTTCTTGGGTGGCACTGAAGCTTTCTTT

D gene: NA
J gene: TRBJ2-1
V gene: TRBV7-3
clone size: NA
CDR3 protein: CASSLNGGATYNEQFF
CDR3 DNA: TGTGCCAGCAGCTTAAACGGCGGAGCCACCTACAATGAGCAGTTCTTC

D gene: NA
J gene: TRBJ1-5
V gene: TRBV6-5
clone size: NA
CDR3 protein: CATQTDSNQPQHF
CDR3 DNA: TGTGCCACCCAGACAGATAGCAATCAGCCCCAGCATTTT

D gene: NA
J gene: TRBJ2-7
V gene: TRBV19
clone size: NA
CDR3 protein: CASSRTVFYEQYF
CDR3 DNA: TGTGCCAGTAGCAGGACTGTTTTTTACGAGCAGTACTTC

D gene: NA
J gene: TRBJ1-1
V gene: TRBV5-1
clone size: NA
CDR3 protein: CASSGTDGVDAFF
CDR3 DNA: TGCGCCAGCAGCGGAACCGACGGGGTGGACGCTTTCTTT

D gene: TRBD1
J gene: TRBJ2-2
V gene: TRBV28
clone size: NA
CDR3 protein: CASSSWDSLNTGELFF
CDR3 DNA: TGTGCCAGCAGTTCCTGGGACAGCCTGAACACCGGGGAGCTGTTTTTT

D gene: TRBD1
J gene: TRBJ2-7
V gene: TRBV7-9
clone size: NA
CDR3 protein: CASSSRDRGGEQYF
CDR3 DNA: TGTGCCAGCAGCTCACGGGACAGGGGTGGCGAGCAGTACTTC

D gene: NA
J gene: TRBJ2-2
V gene: TRBV27
clone size: NA
CDR3 protein: CASSQTPKTNTLTGELFF
CDR3 DNA: TGTGCCAGCAGCCAAACCCCGAAGACGAATACTTTGACTGGGGAGCTGTTTTTT

D gene: NA
J gene: TRBJ2-3
V gene: TRBV9
clone size: few
CDR3 protein: CASSELGGGNTDTQYF
CDR3 DNA: TGTGCCAGCAGCGAACTAGGGGGCGGGAACACAGATACGCAGTATTTT

D gene: NA
J gene: TRBJ2-3
V gene: TRBV6-5
clone size: NA
CDR3 protein: CASRQADTQYF
CDR3 DNA: TGTGCCAGCCGCCAAGCGGATACGCAGTATTTT

D gene: TRBD1
J gene: TRBJ2-7
V gene: TRBV9
clone size: once
CDR3 protein: CASSRNPTGASYEQYF
CDR3 DNA: TGTGCCAGCAGCCGCAATCCTACAGGGGCCTCCTACGAGCAGTACTTC

D gene: TRBD1
J gene: TRBJ2-2
V gene: TRBV7-8
clone size: NA
CDR3 protein: CASSLRGGQGNTGELFF
CDR3 DNA: TGTGCCAGCAGCTTAAGGGGGGGACAGGGCAACACCGGGGAGCTGTTTTTT

D gene: TRBD1
J gene: TRBJ1-2
V gene: TRBV19
clone size: NA
CDR3 protein: CASSTPRDRGRGYTF
CDR3 DNA: TGTGCCAGTAGTACTCCTCGGGACAGGGGCCGCGGCTACACCTTC

D gene: TRBD1
J gene: TRBJ2-5
V gene: TRBV4-1
clone size: NA
CDR3 protein: CASSYPGTGFQETQYF
CDR3 DNA: TGCGCCAGCAGCTATCCCGGGACAGGCTTCCAAGAGACCCAGTACTTC

D gene: NA
J gene: TRBJ1-2
V gene: TRBV13
clone size: NA
CDR3 protein: CASSTGQSGGYTF
CDR3 DNA: TGTGCCAGCAGCACTGGACAGTCGGGGGGCTACACCTTC